The rows below give T cell receptor beta chains drawn from one sample of a study of identical twins. MiXCR was run by TCRdb on the 5' RACE reads, yielding one entry per CDR3 protein. The profile shows around 450,000 distinct CDR3 sequences, more than 13% of them singletons. Another study also made use of these data, one on yellow fever vaccine responses in identical twins.

Sequenced sample: CD4+ T cells sorted from blood. The receptors were sampled from a woman under 30 in good health. Each CDR3 is given with its conserved first and last residue. The D gene is left open where the match is weak. Not every row has a clone size; where given, it reads once, few, many or a size class.

clone_size d_call j_call v_call cdr3_aa cdr3_nt
- - TRBJ2-5 TRBV18 CASSPAAQETQYF TGTGCCAGCTCACCCGCGGCCCAAGAGACCCAGTACTTC
few - TRBJ2-3 TRBV20-1 CSATLWGGTDTQYF TGCAGTGCAACCTTATGGGGGGGCACAGATACGCAGTATTTT
few - TRBJ2-5 TRBV10-3 CAIRGVQETQYF TGTGCCATCAGGGGAGTCCAAGAGACCCAGTACTTC
- - TRBJ2-7 TRBV14 CASSQDYGAAEQYF TGTGCCAGCAGCCAAGATTATGGGGCAGCCGAGCAGTACTTC
few - TRBJ2-1 TRBV3-1 CASSRARPLSSSYNEQFF TGTGCCAGCAGCCGAGCCCGTCCTCTATCGAGCTCCTACAATGAGCAGTTCTTC
- TRBD1 TRBJ1-5 TRBV7-6 CASSGQANQPQHF TGTGCCAGCAGCGGACAGGCCAATCAGCCCCAGCATTTT
- TRBD1 TRBJ1-4 TRBV7-6 CASSTGTGSEKLFF TGTGCCAGCAGCACCGGGACAGGGAGTGAAAAACTGTTTTTT
- TRBD2 TRBJ2-7 TRBV20-1 CSASERYNGLAVLYEQYF TGCAGTGCTTCAGAGAGGTACAATGGACTAGCGGTCCTCTACGAGCAGTACTTC
- TRBD2 TRBJ2-1 TRBV6-1 CASKRGGGNEQFF TGTGCCAGTAAGCGGGGGGGTGGCAATGAGCAGTTCTTC
- - TRBJ2-3 TRBV4-1 CASSQGFQHDTQYF TGCGCCAGCAGCCAAGGATTTCAACACGATACGCAGTATTTT
few TRBD2 TRBJ2-1 TRBV20-1 CSAPREGRIGTFF TGCAGTGCCCCCCGGGAGGGCCGAATAGGGACGTTCTTC
once - TRBJ2-2 TRBV10-3 CAIRTGRDTGELFF TGTGCCATCAGAACCGGGAGAGACACCGGGGAGCTGTTTTTT
few - TRBJ2-7 TRBV7-2 CASGPRAPPYEQYF TGTGCCAGCGGCCCTCGAGCGCCGCCCTACGAGCAGTACTTC
- - TRBJ2-7 TRBV5-1 CASSPKGREREQYF TGCGCCAGCAGCCCCAAAGGGCGGGAACGCGAGCAGTACTTC
- - TRBJ2-1 TRBV7-2 CASSRQGGQWGYNEQFF TGTGCCAGCAGCCGGCAGGGGGGCCAATGGGGCTACAATGAGCAGTTCTTC
- - TRBJ1-1 TRBV29-1 CSVEGQWYTEAFF TGCAGCGTTGAAGGACAGTGGTACACTGAAGCTTTCTTT
few TRBD2 TRBJ2-4 TRBV27 CASSLSGGRLAKNIQYF TGTGCCAGCAGTTTATCGGGAGGGCGATTAGCCAAAAACATTCAGTACTTC
few - TRBJ2-1 TRBV5-1 CASSWGHLGNNEQFF TGCGCCAGCAGTTGGGGTCACCTGGGGAACAATGAGCAGTTCTTC
few - TRBJ2-3 TRBV7-3 CASSFGIGEDTQYF TGTGCCAGCAGCTTTGGGATAGGTGAAGATACGCAGTATTTT
- - TRBJ2-7 TRBV5-6 CASSSFGPSYEQYF TGTGCCAGCAGCTCCTTTGGACCCTCCTACGAGCAGTACTTC
few TRBD1 TRBJ2-7 TRBV12-3/TRBV12-4 CASATGGYEQYF TGTGCCAGCGCAACAGGGGGCTACGAGCAGTACTTC
- - TRBJ2-1 TRBV20-1 CSAHTISNEQFF TGCAGTGCACATACCATCTCTAATGAGCAGTTCTTC
many TRBD1 TRBJ2-7 TRBV12-3/TRBV12-4 CASSLEDRGKYEQYF TGTGCCAGCAGTTTGGAGGACAGGGGGAAATACGAGCAGTACTTC
many - TRBJ1-3 TRBV6-5 CASSYSLSGNTIYF TGTGCCAGCAGTTATTCCCTTTCTGGAAACACCATATATTTT
many - TRBJ1-1 TRBV5-1 CASSLGGNTEAFF TGTGCCAGCAGTTTAGGCGGGAACACTGAAGCTTTCTTT
- TRBD2 TRBJ2-1 TRBV4-3 CASSQDSAGGRNEQFF TGCGCCAGCAGCCAAGATTCAGCGGGAGGGCGGAATGAGCAGTTCTTC
- - TRBJ1-5 TRBV2 CASSERMVDQPQHF TGTGCCAGCAGTGAAAGGATGGTGGATCAGCCCCAGCATTTT
- TRBD1 TRBJ2-7 TRBV12-3/TRBV12-4 CASSLAWDRVREQYF TGTGCCAGCAGTTTAGCGTGGGACAGGGTACGCGAGCAGTACTTC
- - TRBJ2-3 TRBV5-1 CASSLEVTSTDTQYF TGCGCCAGCAGCTTGGAGGTGACTAGCACAGATACGCAGTATTTT
- - TRBJ2-5 TRBV20-1 CSASRLVWLETQYF TGCAGTGCTAGTCGGCTAGTATGGTTAGAGACCCAGTACTTC
- - TRBJ2-3 TRBV11-2 CASSLDPGAVSTDTQYF TGTGCCAGCAGCTTAGATCCGGGCGCGGTAAGCACAGATACGCAGTATTTT
few TRBD1 TRBJ2-7 TRBV5-6 CASSFTAGTANYEQYF TGTGCCAGCAGTTTTACTGCCGGGACAGCCAACTACGAGCAGTACTTC
few TRBD1 TRBJ1-1 TRBV7-9 CASSSDRGQAFF TGTGCCAGCAGCTCGGACAGGGGGCAAGCTTTCTTT
- - TRBJ2-7 TRBV12-3/TRBV12-4 CASSLAPGVRSYEQYF TGTGCCAGCAGTTTAGCGCCGGGGGTTCGGTCCTACGAGCAGTACTTC
- TRBD1 TRBJ2-3 TRBV27 CASIRTGEITDTQYF TGTGCCAGCATCAGGACAGGGGAAATCACAGATACGCAGTATTTT
few TRBD2 TRBJ2-7 TRBV10-3 CAISVSSGSYEQYF TGTGCCATCAGTGTTTCTAGCGGGAGTTACGAGCAGTACTTC
- - TRBJ2-7 TRBV5-1 CASSWGTGLEQYF TGCGCCAGCAGCTGGGGGACGGGGCTGGAGCAGTACTTC
- - TRBJ2-7 TRBV4-1 CASSQDPAGAPYSF TGCGCCAGCAGCCAAGACCCTGCGGGGGCCCCCTACTCATTC
- TRBD2 TRBJ2-1 TRBV7-9 CASSLGGTSGRTFF TGTGCCAGCAGCTTAGGAGGGACTAGCGGGAGAACTTTCTTC
- - TRBJ2-7 TRBV5-1 CASSTDLPYEQYF TGCGCCAGCAGCACAGACCTCCCCTACGAGCAGTACTTC